This T cell receptor (beta chain) was captured by sequencing in a study of T cell changes during pregnancy in multiple sclerosis. The data were produced by immunoSEQ multiplex PCR, yet TCRdb's version contains in-frame clones alone and is incomplete. The data hold under 100,000 clones, with nearly 95% observed a single time. The clonotype comes from a female donor with multiple sclerosis, enrolled in a pregnancy study. The material sequenced was peripheral blood, taken in the second trimester of pregnancy.

In nucleotides, the CDR3 is TGTGCCAGCAGCTCACAGGGAATAAACACAGATACGCAGTATTTT. Translation gives CASSSQGINTDTQYF. The chain employs TRBV7-8 and TRBJ2-3, with D perhaps TRBD1 (6 bases). Trimming cost V 4 bases and J 2 bases, with 13 bases left between them. From germline, CDR1 is SGHVS and CDR2 FQNEAQ. This CDR3 comprises 15 residues. The complete variable domain, with remaining parts taken from reference TRBV7-8 and TRBJ2-3, reads GAGVSQSPRYKVAKRGQDVALRCDPISGHVSLFWYQQALGQGPEFLTYFQNEAQLDKSGLPSDRFFAERPEGSVSTLKIQRTQQEDSAVYLCASSSQGINTDTQYFGPGTRLTVL.